This T cell receptor beta chain was profiled in a study of cytomegalovirus exposure and HLA in healthy donors. General study points: Cytomegalovirus status was reportedly diagnosed by the classifier with high sensitivity and specificity.

The table came from immunoSEQ multiplex PCR; TCRdb's copy has only in-frame clones and leaves some out. The repertoire consists of some 240,000 clones, with over 65% occurring once and the leading ten covering roughly 5.5%. This clone was counted many times. Its antigen is not identified. The J segment lost 6 bases and the V segment lost 5 bases, leaving 22 bases of the junction unmatched. The germline V gene has CDR1 SGHTA and CDR2 FQGNSA. This CDR3 comprises 19 residues. Sequenced: PBMCs. The chain combines TRBV7-2 with TRBJ1-1, with 9 bases aligning to TRBD1. This TCR was sampled from a woman between 18 and 29 years old in good health and CMV-seronegative. The CDR3 sequence is CASSPTGTGIWGTGPEAFF. In DNA, the CDR3 is TGTGCCAGCAGCCCGACCGGGACAGGGATTTGGGGGACCGGGCCTGAAGCTTTCTTT.